The 26 T cell receptor beta chains below were found in one sample sequenced in a study of T cell responses to AZD1222 COVID-19 vaccine. The table came from immunoSEQ multiplex PCR; TCRdb's copy has only in-frame clones and leaves some out. Of about 180,000 clones in the sample, over 80% were seen once. Specimen: peripheral blood, collected 28 days after the second dose of the MenACWY control vaccine. The receptors originated from an adult who received the MenACWY meningococcal vaccine as a control.

The rearrangement joins TRBV3-1 (or the pseudogene TRBV3-2) to TRBJ1-1; 9 bases match TRBD1. J lost 0 bases, V lost 4 bases, and 3 bases had no gene match. The CDR3 runs 15 residues. The germline V gene encodes CDR1 LGHDT and CDR2 YNNKEL (reference sequence). The CDR3 region has the DNA TGTGCCAGCAGCCCGGGACAGGGCATGAACACTGAAGCTTTCTTT. This translates into CASSPGQGMNTEAFF.

The genes are TRBV18 and TRBJ2-1; 7 nucleotides match TRBD2. This CDR3 is 15 amino acids long. Germline-derived CDR1 and CDR2 are KGHSH and LQKENI. V was pared by 3 bases and J by 10 bases, with 12 bases of the junction left unmatched. CDR3 in amino acids: CASSPVTSMVAEQFF. The CDR3 nucleotides are TGTGCCAGCTCACCTGTGACTAGCATGGTGGCGGAGCAGTTCTTC. The entire variable domain, with the rest obtained from reference TRBV18 and TRBJ2-1, is as follows: NAGVMQNPRHLVRRRGQEARLRCSPMKGHSHVYWYRQLPEEGLKFMVYLQKENIIDESGMPKERFSAEFPKEGPSILRIQQVVRGDSAAYFCASSPVTSMVAEQFFGPGTRLTVL.

The rearrangement joins TRBV29-1 to TRBJ2-3, with TRBD2 identical over 8 bases. This CDR3 contains 12 residues. Germline V gene lookup returns CDR1 SQVTM and CDR2 ANQGSEA. J gave up 5 bases and V 3 bases, and 1 base lay outside the gene matches. The CDR3 DNA reads as TGCAGCGTTGACGGGACTAGAGATACGCAGTATTTT. It is translated as CSVDGTRDTQYF.

V usage is TRBV9 and J usage is TRBJ2-7; possibly TRBD2 for D (6 bases). The ends were cut back, 0 bases at V and 2 bases at J, with 15 bases in the middle. Germline CDR1 and CDR2: SGDLS and YYNGEE. The CDR3 is made up of 16 amino acids. CDR3 in DNA: TGTGCCAGCAGCGTAGCTCCCGGACTACTTACCTACGAGCAGTACTTC. Translating gives CASSVAPGLLTYEQYF.

V gene TRBV10-1 combines with J gene TRBJ1-5, with D tentatively TRBD1 (6 bases). CDR1 is WNHNN, CDR2 SYGVQD, per germline (reference sequence). The CDR3 consists of 15 residues. V shed 3 bases and J shed 5 bases, with 14 bases lying between them. The CDR3 DNA sequence: TGCGCCAGCAGTGATCCATTTGGGGGGCATCAGCCCCAGCATTTT. It is translated as CASSDPFGGHQPQHF.

The chain joins TRBV6-2 or TRBV6-3 to TRBJ2-5; D is possibly TRBD2 (6 bases). Trimming pared 2 bases from V and 5 bases from J, leaving 12 bases between. This CDR3 spans 14 amino acids. CDR1 is MNHEY, CDR2 SVGEGT, per germline. The DNA of the CDR3 is TGTGCCAGCAGTTACGCTCAAGGGAGGGAGACCCAGTACTTC. Its protein is CASSYAQGRETQYF.

V usage is TRBV28 and J usage is TRBJ1-2; 9 positions match TRBD1. CDR1 is MDHEN and CDR2 is SYDVKM in the germline V gene. The CDR3 has 13 amino acids. V was clipped by 5 bases and J by 5 bases; unmatched bases: 3. CDR3 region: CASSTGGAYGYTF. The CDR3 bases are TGTGCCAGCAGTACAGGGGGCGCTTATGGCTACACCTTC.

This chain connects TRBV20-1 to TRBJ2-3; D is perhaps TRBD1 or TRBD2 (6 bases each). With 3 bases removed from V and 0 bases from J, the gap between germline ends came to 16 bases. This CDR3 comprises 16 residues. CDR1 and CDR2 (germline): DFQATT, SNEGSKA (reference sequence). CDR3 DNA: TGCAGTGCTAGTTCGGGGGCCCGTCTTAGCACAGATACGCAGTATTTT. This gives the protein CSASSGARLSTDTQYF.

The chain couples TRBV12-3 or TRBV12-4 to TRBJ2-5, with TRBD2 as a possible D gene (5 bases). V gave up 10 bases and J gave up 0 bases, with 12 bases separating them. The CDR3 covers 13 residues. Here the CDR3 reads CAIKSGYQETQYF. CDR3 in DNA: TGTGCCATCAAGAGCGGATACCAAGAGACCCAGTACTTC.

The V gene is TRBV6-5, the J gene TRBJ1-4; possible D gene TRBD1, 6 bases. This CDR3 is 14 amino acids long. Germline values: CDR1 MNHEY, CDR2 SVGAGI. V shed 5 bases and J shed 12 bases, with 19 bases lying between them. The chain's CDR3 is CASSRTAGGGELFF. In DNA, the CDR3 is TGTGCCAGCAGTCGGACAGCCGGCGGTGGGGAACTGTTTTTT.

The rearrangement links TRBV6-2 or TRBV6-3 to TRBJ2-7, with D uncertain. Trimming left V 2 bases short and J 2 bases short, with 7 bases between. Germline assignment: CDR1 MNHEY and CDR2 SVGEGT. The CDR3 length is 13 residues. CDR3 DNA: TGTGCCAGCAGTTACGTGTCAGCCTACGAGCAGTACTTC. This encodes CASSYVSAYEQYF.

The chain carries TRBV29-1 and TRBJ1-1; no firm D call. V shed 3 bases and J shed 0 bases, with 11 bases lying between them. The CDR3 totals 14 residues. Germline lookup yields CDR1 SQVTM and CDR2 ANQGSEA. The CDR3, as DNA: TGCAGCGTTGACAGACCAGATTTGAACACTGAAGCTTTCTTT. The encoded protein is CSVDRPDLNTEAFF.

The chain combines TRBV4-3 with TRBJ2-3; D gene uncertain. Looked up from germline, CDR1 is LGHNA and CDR2 is YSLEER. The CDR3 consists of 17 residues. With 4 bases removed from V and 2 bases from J, the gap between germline ends came to 19 bases. Here the CDR3 reads CASSRSWVGPPTDTQYF. In nucleotides, the CDR3 is TGCGCCAGCAGCCGTTCCTGGGTGGGTCCCCCCACAGATACGCAGTATTTT.

The chain employs TRBV28 and TRBJ2-1, with D possibly TRBD2 on 6 matching bases. The length of the CDR3 is 16 residues. V lost 5 bases to trimming and J lost 6 bases, with 20 bases between them. Germline V CDR1 and CDR2: MDHEN, SYDVKM. The CDR3 loop is CASSVGTPRPSNEQFF. CDR3 nucleotides: TGTGCCAGCAGTGTCGGGACTCCCCGCCCATCCAATGAGCAGTTCTTC.

The chain recombines TRBV27 with TRBJ1-1, with a possible D match to TRBD1 (6 bases). Germline assignment: CDR1 MNHEY and CDR2 SMNVEV (reference sequence). The length of the CDR3 is 15 residues. V gave up 6 bases and J gave up 1 base, with 15 bases separating them. Here the CDR3 DNA reads TGTGCCAGCAGGTCCCCGGGACAATGGAACACTGAAGCTTTCTTT. Translated, it gives CASRSPGQWNTEAFF.

In this sample, this clone turned up once. V gene TRBV28 combines with J gene TRBJ1-2, with no clear D. The V end lost 8 bases, the J end lost 4 bases, and 11 bases lay between the germline ends. This CDR3 is 12 amino acids long. Germline CDR1 MDHEN, CDR2 SYDVKM. The DNA for the CDR3 is TGTGCCAGCGCCGGCGCGGCCTATGGCTACACCTTC. The encoded protein is CASAGAAYGYTF.

This clone appeared a few times. V gene TRBV7-9 combines with J gene TRBJ1-6; 9 bases match TRBD1. V shed 5 bases and J 9 bases; nucleotides not matched to a gene: 8. The CDR3 covers 15 residues. The V gene's germline CDR1 is SEHNR and CDR2 FQNEAQ (reference sequence). The chain's CDR3 is CASSPQTGGGSPLHF. The CDR3 DNA is TGTGCCAGCAGCCCCCAGACAGGGGGAGGTTCACCCCTCCACTTT.

The V and J genes are TRBV2 and TRBJ2-5; 9 positions agree with TRBD1. Germline V CDR1 and CDR2: SNHLY, FYNNEI. This CDR3 is 14 amino acids long. V was pared by 6 bases and J by 2 bases, with 4 bases of the junction left unmatched. The CDR3 DNA follows: TGTGCCAGCAGGCCGGGACAGGGACAAGAGACCCAGTACTTC. This codes for CASRPGQGQETQYF.

The chain recombines TRBV28 with TRBJ1-5; D is possibly TRBD1 (6 bases). V lost 1 base, J lost 6 bases, and 16 bases lay in between. CDR1 is MDHEN, CDR2 SYDVKM, per germline. The CDR3 is 16 residues long. In nucleotides, the CDR3 is TGTGCCAGCAGTTTATTGTCCAGGGGTCCGGGTCAGCCCCAGCATTTT. This sequence encodes CASSLLSRGPGQPQHF.

This chain links TRBV9 with TRBJ2-5; tentative D call: TRBD1 (5 bases). The germline CDR1 and CDR2 sequences are SGDLS and YYNGEE. The CDR3 runs 15 residues. Trimming removed 0 bases at V and 2 bases at J, with 11 bases between. The CDR3 DNA reads as TGTGCCAGCAGCGTAGTACCTGACAGTCAAGAGACCCAGTACTTC. This encodes CASSVVPDSQETQYF.

The chain couples TRBV6-5 to TRBJ1-4, with D unresolved. This CDR3 has 14 residues. Germline V gene data show CDR1 as MNHEY and CDR2 as SVGAGI. Trimming removed 4 bases from V and 0 bases from J, with 6 bases in between. CDR3 region: CASSFSSTNEKLFF. In DNA, the CDR3 is TGTGCCAGCAGTTTTTCATCAACTAATGAAAAACTGTTTTTT.

V usage is TRBV18 and J usage is TRBJ2-1, with 11 bases identical to TRBD2. V lost 2 bases, J lost 0 bases, and 6 bases stayed unmatched. There are 18 residues in the CDR3. Germline CDR1 KGHSH, CDR2 LQKENI. The CDR3, as DNA: TGTGCCAGCTCACCAATTCCGGGACTAGCGGCCTCCTACAATGAGCAGTTCTTC. Translating gives CASSPIPGLAASYNEQFF.

The J gene is TRBJ2-5, the V gene TRBV10-3; 11 bases fit TRBD2. This CDR3 is built from 16 residues. J lost 3 bases, V lost 3 bases, and 6 bases had no gene match. Germline V gene sequence: CDR1 ENHRY, CDR2 SYGVKD. CDR3 sequence reads: CAISDPGLAVKETQYF. For the CDR3, the DNA is TGTGCCATCAGTGACCCGGGACTAGCGGTAAAAGAGACCCAGTACTTC.

The chain recombines TRBV18 with TRBJ2-3; 9 bases are a match to TRBD1. The germline V gene has CDR1 KGHSH and CDR2 LQKENI. The trim removed 3 bases at V and 4 bases at J, leaving 11 bases unmatched. The CDR3 spans 17 residues. Here the CDR3 DNA reads TGTGCCAGCTCACCGCGACAGGGGGGAGCGTATCCAGATACGCAGTATTTT. Translating it yields CASSPRQGGAYPDTQYF.

The chain has TRBV19 and TRBJ2-7; 8 bases map to TRBD2. The length of the CDR3 is 14 residues. CDR1 LNHDA and CDR2 SQIVND come from the germline V gene (reference sequence). V shed 5 bases and J 2 bases; nucleotides not matched to a gene: 5. The CDR3 nucleotides are TGTGCCAGTAGTCCAACTAGCGGTACCTACGAGCAGTACTTC. Residues: CASSPTSGTYEQYF.

The chain carries TRBV7-9 and TRBJ1-4; D gene uncertain. V was trimmed by 5 bases and J by 0 bases, leaving 10 bases between them. In germline, CDR1 is SEHNR, CDR2 FQNEAQ (reference sequence). This CDR3 has 15 amino acids. This CDR3 is CASSALGSTNEKLFF. The CDR3 DNA follows: TGTGCCAGCAGCGCATTGGGTTCAACTAATGAAAAACTGTTTTTT.